The sequence of this TCR beta chain was determined in a study of CD8 T cells in Susac syndrome. Those who served as multiple sclerosis controls were treatment-naive patients with stable or active relapsing-remitting disease. RNA totalling about 0.45 to 1 ug underwent reverse transcription with random hexamers. The amplification used immunoSEQ multiplex PCR on TCR beta CDR3; it spanned 54 Vbeta and 13 Jbeta. Via MiXCR, TCRdb re-called the immunoSEQ multiplex PCR reads, giving one row per CDR3 protein. Among about 280,000 distinct CDR3 sequences, approximately 81% were seen once, and the ten largest hold over 0.09%. Trimming took 5 bases from V and 4 from J; bases not matched to a gene: 11. This CDR3 is built from 16 residues. Germline lookup yields CDR1 PRHDT and CDR2 FYEKMQ (reference sequence).

The chain recombines TRBV13 with TRBJ2-1; 7 bases agree with TRBD1. Material for sequencing was CD8+ T cells from PBMCs. The sequence derives from a human donor with multiple sclerosis. Here the CDR3 reads CASSPPGTDFYNEQFF. CDR3 DNA: TGTGCCAGCAGCCCGCCCGGGACAGATTTTTACAATGAGCAGTTCTTC.